Each of the 13 T cell receptor beta chains below was sequenced from the same sample in a study of blood T cell repertoires in COVID-19. Measured with immunoSEQ multiplex PCR; TCRdb has only the in-frame clones, and not every one. The sample yields 35,000 to 55,000 clones, about 92% seen once. Input material: peripheral blood. The receptor set was obtained from a man in his 70s with active COVID-19.

The rearrangement uses TRBV7-2 and TRBJ1-4; D uncertain. This CDR3 comprises 15 residues. Deletions cut 1 base from V and 8 bases from J, with 14 bases between. Per the germline V gene, CDR1 is SGHTA and CDR2 is FQGNSA. The chain's CDR3 is CASSLDGARGEKLFF. CDR3 nucleotide sequence: TGTGCCAGCAGCTTAGACGGCGCACGAGGGGAAAAACTGTTTTTT.

J is TRBJ1-2 and V is TRBV30, with TRBD1 as a possible D gene (5 bases). Germline CDR1 GTSNPN, CDR2 SVGIG (reference sequence). The CDR3 is 14 amino acids. V lost 3 bases and J lost 2, with 13 bases in between. CDR3 DNA: TGTGCCTGGAGCCCCATCCAGGGCAACTATGGCTACACCTTC. Encoded protein: CAWSPIQGNYGYTF.

This clone was picked up one time. The chain employs TRBV9 and TRBJ2-3, with TRBD2 identical over 10 bases. The CDR3 totals 16 residues. The J segment lost 6 bases and the V segment lost 0 bases, leaving 7 bases of the junction unmatched. The germline V gene encodes CDR1 SGDLS and CDR2 YYNGEE. CDR3 sequence (DNA): TGTGCCAGCAGCGTAGGGACTAGCGGCGCCCGGGATACGCAGTATTTT. Its protein is CASSVGTSGARDTQYF.

The CDR3 DNA reads as TGTGCCAGCAGCCAATTAGGGAGACCCAACACCGGGGAGCTGTTTTTT. Translating it yields CASSQLGRPNTGELFF. This chain joins TRBV3-1 (or the pseudogene TRBV3-2) and TRBJ2-2; maybe TRBD2 (5 bases). CDR1 and CDR2 (germline): LGHDT, YNNKEL (reference sequence). This CDR3 comprises 16 residues. The germline V and J ends were trimmed by 2 bases and 2 bases, with 12 bases remaining between them.

The chain couples TRBV5-1 to TRBJ2-1; 9 bases fit TRBD2. CDR1 is SGHRS and CDR2 is YFSETQ in the germline V gene. This CDR3 comprises 19 residues. Trimming at V came to 1 base and at J to 0 bases, leaving 11 bases not matched to a gene. The CDR3: CASSLSPILAGSSYNEQFF. As DNA, the CDR3 is TGCGCCAGCAGCTTGTCCCCCATCCTAGCGGGGAGCTCCTACAATGAGCAGTTCTTC.

This clone was detected a few times. The chain joins TRBV6-5 to TRBJ1-2, with TRBD1 as a possible D gene (6 bases). Germline V lookup: CDR1 MNHEY, CDR2 SVGAGI. The V end lost 6 bases, the J end lost 5 bases, and 19 bases lay between the germline ends. There are 15 residues in the CDR3. The CDR3 DNA reads as TGTGCCAGCAGCGACCTTCTTCGGACAGCTTATGGCTACACCTTC. Residues: CASSDLLRTAYGYTF.

The gene calls are TRBV7-2 and TRBJ2-5; 9 nucleotides line up with TRBD1. Germline values: CDR1 SGHTA, CDR2 FQGNSA. V lost 3 bases, J lost 8 bases, and 4 bases stayed unmatched. The CDR3 contains 13 residues. CDR3 DNA: TGTGCCAGCAGCTTGGGGGACAGGGCTACCCAGTACTTC. This codes for CASSLGDRATQYF. Complete variable domain (other parts from reference TRBV7-2 and TRBJ2-5): GAGVSQSPSNKVTEKGKDVELRCDPISGHTALYWYRQSLGQGLEFLIYFQGNSAPDKSGLPSDRFSAERTGGSVSTLTIQRTQQEDSAVYLCASSLGDRATQYFGPGTRLLVL.

Only one count was recorded for this clone. The V call is TRBV18, the J call TRBJ1-2; perhaps TRBD1 as D (6 bases). The CDR3 runs 15 residues. Germline values: CDR1 KGHSH, CDR2 LQKENI. The germline V and J ends were trimmed by 0 bases and 2 bases, with 10 bases remaining between them. CDR3 nucleotides: TGTGCCAGCTCACCACCAAACAGGGAGAACTATGGCTACACCTTC. As protein: CASSPPNRENYGYTF.

This chain connects TRBV2 to TRBJ1-5, with TRBD1 matching 7 bases. Unmatched junction bases numbered 7, after V lost 2 bases and J lost 6 bases. This CDR3 spans 15 amino acids. In germline, CDR1 is SNHLY, CDR2 FYNNEI. The CDR3 DNA reads as TGTGCCAGCAGTGAATATAGACAGGGTACTCAGCCCCAGCATTTT. It encodes CASSEYRQGTQPQHF.

The chain is built from TRBV25-1 and TRBJ2-2; 7 bases are a match to TRBD2. This CDR3 spans 14 amino acids. Trimming took 6 bases from V and 4 from J; bases not matched to a gene: 5. Germline V gives CDR1 MGHDK, CDR2 SYGVNS. The CDR3 DNA sequence: TGTGCCAGCAGGGGGGGGTCGGGCACCGGGGAGCTGTTTTTT. Its translation: CASRGGSGTGELFF. The variable domain in full, with the rest retrieved from reference TRBV25-1 and TRBJ2-2, is EADIYQTPRYLVIGTGKKITLECSQTMGHDKMYWYQQDPGMELHLIHYSYGVNSTEKGDLSSESTVSRIRTEHFPLTLESARPSHTSQYLCASRGGSGTGELFFGEGSRLTVL.

The J gene is TRBJ2-5, the V gene TRBV25-1, with D unclear. The V end lost 2 bases, the J end lost 4 bases, and 14 bases lay between the germline ends. The CDR3 runs to 15 residues. CDR1 and CDR2 (germline): MGHDK, SYGVNS. CDR3 sequence: CASSEGHPPRETQYF. The CDR3 region has the DNA TGTGCCAGCAGTGAAGGGCACCCTCCTCGAGAGACCCAGTACTTC.

In its sample, this clone was seen once. Written as DNA, the CDR3 is TGTGCCAGCAGCAAAGGGAGCGGGGGGCCACCCTACGAGCAGTACTTC. It codes for CASSKGSGGPPYEQYF. The genes are TRBV21-1 and TRBJ2-7; the listed D gene, TRBD2, was not tested against the DNA. TRBV21-1 is noted as a pseudogene. This CDR3 is 16 amino acids long.

This clone ranks as medium-sized. The chain carries TRBV19 and TRBJ1-5; no definite D call. The CDR3 runs 15 residues. Germline-derived CDR1 and CDR2 are LNHDA and SQIVND (reference sequence). Deletions cut 6 bases from V and 3 bases from J, with 15 bases between. The CDR3 here is CASRGPGRTNQPQHF. CDR3 coding DNA: TGTGCCAGTAGGGGCCCCGGAAGAACCAATCAGCCCCAGCATTTT.